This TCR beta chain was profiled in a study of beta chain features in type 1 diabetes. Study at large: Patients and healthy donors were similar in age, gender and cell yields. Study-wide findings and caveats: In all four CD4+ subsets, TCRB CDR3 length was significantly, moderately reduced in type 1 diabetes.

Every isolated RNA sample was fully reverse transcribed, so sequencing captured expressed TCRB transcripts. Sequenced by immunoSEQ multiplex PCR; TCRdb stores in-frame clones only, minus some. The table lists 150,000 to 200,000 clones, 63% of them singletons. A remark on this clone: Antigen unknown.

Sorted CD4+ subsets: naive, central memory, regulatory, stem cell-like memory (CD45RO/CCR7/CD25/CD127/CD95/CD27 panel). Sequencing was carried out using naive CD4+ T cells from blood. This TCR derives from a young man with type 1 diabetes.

The CDR3 region is CSVGDSIYTGELFF. CDR3 DNA: TGCAGCGTGGGGGACAGCATTTACACCGGGGAGCTGTTTTTT. The chain joins TRBV29-1 to TRBJ2-2; 7 bases match TRBD1. Germline CDR1 is SQVTM and CDR2 is ANQGSEA. The J segment lost 3 bases and the V segment lost 6 bases, leaving 7 bases of the junction unmatched. The CDR3 is 14 amino acids.